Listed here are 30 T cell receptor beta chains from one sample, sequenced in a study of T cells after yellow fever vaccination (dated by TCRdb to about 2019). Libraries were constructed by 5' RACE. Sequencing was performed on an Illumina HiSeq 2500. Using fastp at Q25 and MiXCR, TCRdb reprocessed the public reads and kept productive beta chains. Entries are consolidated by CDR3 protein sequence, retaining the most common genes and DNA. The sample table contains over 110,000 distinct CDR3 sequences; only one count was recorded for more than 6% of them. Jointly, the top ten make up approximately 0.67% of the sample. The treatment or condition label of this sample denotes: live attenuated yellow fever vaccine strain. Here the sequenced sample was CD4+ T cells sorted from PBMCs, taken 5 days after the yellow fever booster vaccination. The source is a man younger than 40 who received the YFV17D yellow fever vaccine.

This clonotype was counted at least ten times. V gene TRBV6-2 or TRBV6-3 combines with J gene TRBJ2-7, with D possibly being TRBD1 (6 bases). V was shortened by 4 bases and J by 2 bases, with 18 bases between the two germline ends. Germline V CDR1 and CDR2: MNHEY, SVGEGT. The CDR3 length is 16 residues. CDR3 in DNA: TGTGCCAGCAGTTCGCCTTTGGACAGACCGCCCTACGAGCAGTACTTC. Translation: CASSSPLDRPPYEQYF.

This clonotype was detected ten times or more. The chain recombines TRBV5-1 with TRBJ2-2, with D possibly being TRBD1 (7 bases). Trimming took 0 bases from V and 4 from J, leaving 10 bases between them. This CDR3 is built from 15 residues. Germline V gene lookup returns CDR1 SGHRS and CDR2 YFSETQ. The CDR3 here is CASSLGQGGTGELFF. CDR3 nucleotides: TGCGCCAGCAGCTTGGGACAGGGAGGCACCGGGGAGCTGTTTTTT.

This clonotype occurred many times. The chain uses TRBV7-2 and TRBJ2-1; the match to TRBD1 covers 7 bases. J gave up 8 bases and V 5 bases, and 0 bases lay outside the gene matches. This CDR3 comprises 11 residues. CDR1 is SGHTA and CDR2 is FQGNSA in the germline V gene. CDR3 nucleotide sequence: TGTGCCAGCAGCCAGGGGGATGAGCAGTTCTTC. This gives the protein CASSQGDEQFF.

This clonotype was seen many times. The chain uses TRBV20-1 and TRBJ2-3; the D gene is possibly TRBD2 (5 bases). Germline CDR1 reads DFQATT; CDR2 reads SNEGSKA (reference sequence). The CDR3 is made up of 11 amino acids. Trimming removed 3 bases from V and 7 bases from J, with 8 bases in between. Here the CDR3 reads CSASRGYTQYF. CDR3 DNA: TGCAGTGCTAGCCGCGGGTATACGCAGTATTTT.

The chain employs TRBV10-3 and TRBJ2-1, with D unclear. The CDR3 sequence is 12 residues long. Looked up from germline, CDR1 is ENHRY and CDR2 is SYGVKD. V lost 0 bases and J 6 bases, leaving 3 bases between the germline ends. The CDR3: CAISESGNEQFF. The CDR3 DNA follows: TGTGCCATCAGTGAGTCCGGCAATGAGCAGTTCTTC.

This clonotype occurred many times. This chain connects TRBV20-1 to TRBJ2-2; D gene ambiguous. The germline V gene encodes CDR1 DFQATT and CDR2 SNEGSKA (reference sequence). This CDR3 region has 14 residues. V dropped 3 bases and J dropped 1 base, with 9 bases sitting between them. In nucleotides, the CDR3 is TGCAGTGCTAGTGAGCAGAAGAACACCGGGGAGCTGTTTTTT. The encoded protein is CSASEQKNTGELFF.

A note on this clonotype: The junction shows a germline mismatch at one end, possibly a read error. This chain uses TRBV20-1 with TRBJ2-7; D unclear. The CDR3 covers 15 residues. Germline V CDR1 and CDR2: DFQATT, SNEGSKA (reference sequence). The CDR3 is CSARDMRRNSYKQYF. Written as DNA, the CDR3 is TGCAGTGCTAGAGATATGAGGCGCAACAGCTACAAGCAGTACTTC.

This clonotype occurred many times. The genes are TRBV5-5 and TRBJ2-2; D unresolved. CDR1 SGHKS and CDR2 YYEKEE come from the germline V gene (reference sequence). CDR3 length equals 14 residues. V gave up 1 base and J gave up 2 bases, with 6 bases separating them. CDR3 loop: CASSLSYNTGELFF. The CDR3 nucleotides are TGTGCCAGCAGCTTGAGCTATAACACCGGGGAGCTGTTTTTT. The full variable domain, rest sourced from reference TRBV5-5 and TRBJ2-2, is DAGVTQSPTHLIKTRGQQVTLRCSPISGHKSVSWYQQVLGQGPQFIFQYYEKEERGRGNFPDRFSARQFPNYSSELNVNALLLGDSALYLCASSLSYNTGELFFGEGSRLTVL.

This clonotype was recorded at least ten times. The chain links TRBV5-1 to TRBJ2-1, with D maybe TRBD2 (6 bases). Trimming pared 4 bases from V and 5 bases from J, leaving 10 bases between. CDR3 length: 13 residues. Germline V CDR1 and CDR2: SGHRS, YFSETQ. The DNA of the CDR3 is TGCGCCAGCAGCCCACGGACTAACAATGAGCAGTTCTTC. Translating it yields CASSPRTNNEQFF.

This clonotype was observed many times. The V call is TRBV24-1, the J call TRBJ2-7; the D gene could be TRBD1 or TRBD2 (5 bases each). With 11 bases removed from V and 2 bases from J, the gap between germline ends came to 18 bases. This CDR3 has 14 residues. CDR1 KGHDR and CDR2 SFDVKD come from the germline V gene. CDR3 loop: CASAPGRPPYEQYF. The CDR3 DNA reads TGTGCCAGTGCTCCGGGGCGACCCCCCTACGAGCAGTACTTC.

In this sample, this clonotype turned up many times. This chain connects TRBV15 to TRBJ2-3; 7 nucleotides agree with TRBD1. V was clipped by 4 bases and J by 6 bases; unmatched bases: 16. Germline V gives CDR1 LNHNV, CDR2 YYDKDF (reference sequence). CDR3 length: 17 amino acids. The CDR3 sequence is CATSTNRRGGNIDTQYF. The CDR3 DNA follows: TGTGCCACCAGCACCAACCGAAGAGGGGGCAATATTGATACGCAGTATTTT.

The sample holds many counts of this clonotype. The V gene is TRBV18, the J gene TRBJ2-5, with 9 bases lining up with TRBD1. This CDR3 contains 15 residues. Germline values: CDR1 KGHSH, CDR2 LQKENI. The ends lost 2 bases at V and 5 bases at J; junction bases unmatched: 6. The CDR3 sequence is CASSPGTGPRETQYF. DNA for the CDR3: TGTGCCAGCTCACCAGGGACAGGGCCTCGGGAGACCCAGTACTTC.

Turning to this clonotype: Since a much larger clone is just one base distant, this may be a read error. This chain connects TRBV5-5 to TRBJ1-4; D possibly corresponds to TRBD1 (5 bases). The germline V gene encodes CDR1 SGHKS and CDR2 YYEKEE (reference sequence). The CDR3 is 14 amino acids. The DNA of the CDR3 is TGTGCCACCAGCTTGGAGCAGGGTGGCCCTTTACTGTTTTTT. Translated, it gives CATSLEQGGPLLFF.

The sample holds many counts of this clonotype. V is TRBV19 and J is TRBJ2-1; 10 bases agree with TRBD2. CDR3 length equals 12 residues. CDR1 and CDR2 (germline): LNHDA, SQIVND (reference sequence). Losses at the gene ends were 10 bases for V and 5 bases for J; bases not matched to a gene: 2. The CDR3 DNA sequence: TGTGCCACAGGACTAGCGGACAATGAGCAGTTCTTC. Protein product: CATGLADNEQFF. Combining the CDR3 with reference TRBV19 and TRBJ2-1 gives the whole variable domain DGGITQSPKYLFRKEGQNVTLSCEQNLNHDAMYWYRQDPGQGLRLIYYSQIVNDFQKGDIAEGYSVSREKKESFPLTVTSAQKNPTAFYLCATGLADNEQFFGPGTRLTVL.

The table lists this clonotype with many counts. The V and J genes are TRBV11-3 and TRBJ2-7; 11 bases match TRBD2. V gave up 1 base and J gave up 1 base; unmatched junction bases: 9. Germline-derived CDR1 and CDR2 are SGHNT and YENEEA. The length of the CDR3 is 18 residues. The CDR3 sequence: CASSLVGLAGGQSYEQYF. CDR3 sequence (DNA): TGTGCCAGCAGCTTAGTGGGTCTAGCGGGAGGCCAATCCTACGAGCAGTACTTC.

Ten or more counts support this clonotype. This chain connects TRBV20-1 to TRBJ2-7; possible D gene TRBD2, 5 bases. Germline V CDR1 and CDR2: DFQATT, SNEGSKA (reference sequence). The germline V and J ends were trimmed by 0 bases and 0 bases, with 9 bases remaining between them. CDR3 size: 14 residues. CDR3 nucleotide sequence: TGCAGTGCTAGAGATATGGGGAGCTCCTACGAGCAGTACTTC. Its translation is CSARDMGSSYEQYF.

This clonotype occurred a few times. This CDR3 reads CASSPGAGTYNEQFF. CDR3 DNA: TGTGCCAGCAGCCCAGGGGCGGGAACCTACAATGAGCAGTTCTTC. V usage is TRBV9 and J usage is TRBJ2-1; D may match TRBD1 or TRBD2 (6 bases each). V was trimmed by 4 bases and J by 2 bases, leaving 13 bases between them. There are 15 residues in the CDR3. CDR1 and CDR2 from the germline V gene are SGDLS and YYNGEE.

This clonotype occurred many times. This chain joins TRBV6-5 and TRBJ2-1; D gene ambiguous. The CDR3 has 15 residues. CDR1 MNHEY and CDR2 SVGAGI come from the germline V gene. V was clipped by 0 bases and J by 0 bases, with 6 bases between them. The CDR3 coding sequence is TGTGCCAGCAGTTACTCACAGAGCTCCTACAATGAGCAGTTCTTC. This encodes CASSYSQSSYNEQFF.

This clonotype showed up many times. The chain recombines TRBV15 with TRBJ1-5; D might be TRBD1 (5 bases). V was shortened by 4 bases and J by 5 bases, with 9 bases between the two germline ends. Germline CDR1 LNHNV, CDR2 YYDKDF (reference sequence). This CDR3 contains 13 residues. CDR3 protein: CATSMDIYQPQHF. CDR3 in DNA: TGTGCCACCAGCATGGACATTTATCAGCCCCAGCATTTT. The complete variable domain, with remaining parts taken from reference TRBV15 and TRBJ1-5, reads DAMVIQNPRYQVTQFGKPVTLSCSQTLNHNVMYWYQQKSSQAPKLLFHYYDKDFNNEADTPDNFQSRRPNTSFCFLDIRSPGLGDTAMYLCATSMDIYQPQHFGDGTRLSIL.

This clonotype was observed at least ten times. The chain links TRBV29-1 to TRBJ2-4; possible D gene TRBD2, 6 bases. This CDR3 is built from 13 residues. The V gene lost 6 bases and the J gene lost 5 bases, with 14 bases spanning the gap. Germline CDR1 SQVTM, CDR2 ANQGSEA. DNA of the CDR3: TGCAGCGTACTAGCAGCCCGGGAAAACATTCAGTACTTC. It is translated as CSVLAARENIQYF.

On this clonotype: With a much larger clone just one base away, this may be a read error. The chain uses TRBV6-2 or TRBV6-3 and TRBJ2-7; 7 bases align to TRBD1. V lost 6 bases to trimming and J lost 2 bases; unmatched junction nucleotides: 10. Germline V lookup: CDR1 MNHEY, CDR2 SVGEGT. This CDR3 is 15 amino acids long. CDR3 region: CASRSGQGETYEQYF. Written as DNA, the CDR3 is TGTGCCAGCAGATCTGGCCAGGGGGAGACCTACGAGCAGTACTTC.

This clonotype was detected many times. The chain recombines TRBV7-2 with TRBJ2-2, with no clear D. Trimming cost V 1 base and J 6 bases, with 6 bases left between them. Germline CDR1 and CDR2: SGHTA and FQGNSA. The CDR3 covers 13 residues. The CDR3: CASSLVPAGELFF. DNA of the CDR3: TGTGCCAGCAGCTTAGTCCCAGCCGGGGAGCTGTTTTTT. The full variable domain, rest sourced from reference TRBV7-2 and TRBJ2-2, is GAGVSQSPSNKVTEKGKDVELRCDPISGHTALYWYRQSLGQGLEFLIYFQGNSAPDKSGLPSDRFSAERTGGSVSTLTIQRTQQEDSAVYLCASSLVPAGELFFGEGSRLTVL.

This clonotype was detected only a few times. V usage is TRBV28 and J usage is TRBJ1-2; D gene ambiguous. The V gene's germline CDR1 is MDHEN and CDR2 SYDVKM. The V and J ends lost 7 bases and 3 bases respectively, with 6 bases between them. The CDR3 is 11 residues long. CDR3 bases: TGTGCCAGCAAACTGGACTATGGCTACACCTTC. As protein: CASKLDYGYTF.

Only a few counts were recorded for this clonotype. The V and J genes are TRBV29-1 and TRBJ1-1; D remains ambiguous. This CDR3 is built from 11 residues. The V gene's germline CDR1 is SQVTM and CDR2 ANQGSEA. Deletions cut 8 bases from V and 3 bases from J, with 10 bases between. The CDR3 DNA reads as TGCAGCATATACCGTGACACTGAAGCTTTCTTT. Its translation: CSIYRDTEAFF. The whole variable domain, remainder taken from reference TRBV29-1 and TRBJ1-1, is SAVISQKPSRDICQRGTSLTIQCQVDSQVTMMFWYRQQPGQSLTLIATANQGSEATYESGFVIDKFPISRPNLTFSTLTVSNMSPEDSSIYLCSIYRDTEAFFGQGTRLTVV.

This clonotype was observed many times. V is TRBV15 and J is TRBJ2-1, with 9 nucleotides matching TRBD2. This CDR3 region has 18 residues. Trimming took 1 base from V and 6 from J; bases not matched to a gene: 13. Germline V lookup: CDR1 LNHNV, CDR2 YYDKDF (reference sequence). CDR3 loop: CATSRGGLALAGSNEQFF. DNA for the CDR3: TGTGCCACCAGCAGAGGAGGGCTGGCTCTAGCGGGAAGCAATGAGCAGTTCTTC.

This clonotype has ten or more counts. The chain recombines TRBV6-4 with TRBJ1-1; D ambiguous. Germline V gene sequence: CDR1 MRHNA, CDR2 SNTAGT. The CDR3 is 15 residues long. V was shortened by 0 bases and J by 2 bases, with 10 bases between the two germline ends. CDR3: CASSDSPLPNTEAFF. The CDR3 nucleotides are TGTGCCAGCAGTGACTCACCCCTGCCCAACACTGAAGCTTTCTTT.

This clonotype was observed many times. The CDR3 coding sequence is TGCGCCAGCAGTGGGACTCCTCGGTCCACAGATACGCAGTATTTT. Residues: CASSGTPRSTDTQYF. The chain joins TRBV5-1 to TRBJ2-3, with a tentative D call TRBD2 (6 bases). V lost 5 bases, J lost 2 bases, and 15 bases lay in between. This CDR3 region has 15 residues. Per germline, CDR1 SGHRS and CDR2 YFSETQ.

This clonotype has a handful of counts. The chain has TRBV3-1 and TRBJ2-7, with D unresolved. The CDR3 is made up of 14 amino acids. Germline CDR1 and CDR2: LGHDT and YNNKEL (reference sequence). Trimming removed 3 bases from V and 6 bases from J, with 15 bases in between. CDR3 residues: CASSQNRALSEQYF. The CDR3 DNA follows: TGTGCCAGCAGCCAGAACCGGGCCCTTAGCGAGCAGTACTTC.

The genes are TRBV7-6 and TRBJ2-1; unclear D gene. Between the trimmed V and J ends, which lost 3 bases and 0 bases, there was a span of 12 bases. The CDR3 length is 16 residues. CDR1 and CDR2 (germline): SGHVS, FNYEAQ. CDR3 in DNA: TGTGCCAGCAGCTTCGAAGCTACGAGCTCCTACAATGAGCAGTTCTTC. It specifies CASSFEATSSYNEQFF.

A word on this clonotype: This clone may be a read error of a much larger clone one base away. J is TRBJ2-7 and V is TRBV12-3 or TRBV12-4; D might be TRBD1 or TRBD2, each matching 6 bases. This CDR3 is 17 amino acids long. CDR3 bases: TGTACCAGCAGTTCTAAAACCCACGGGGGCGTAGAGTACGAGCAGTACTTC. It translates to CTSSSKTHGGVEYEQYF.